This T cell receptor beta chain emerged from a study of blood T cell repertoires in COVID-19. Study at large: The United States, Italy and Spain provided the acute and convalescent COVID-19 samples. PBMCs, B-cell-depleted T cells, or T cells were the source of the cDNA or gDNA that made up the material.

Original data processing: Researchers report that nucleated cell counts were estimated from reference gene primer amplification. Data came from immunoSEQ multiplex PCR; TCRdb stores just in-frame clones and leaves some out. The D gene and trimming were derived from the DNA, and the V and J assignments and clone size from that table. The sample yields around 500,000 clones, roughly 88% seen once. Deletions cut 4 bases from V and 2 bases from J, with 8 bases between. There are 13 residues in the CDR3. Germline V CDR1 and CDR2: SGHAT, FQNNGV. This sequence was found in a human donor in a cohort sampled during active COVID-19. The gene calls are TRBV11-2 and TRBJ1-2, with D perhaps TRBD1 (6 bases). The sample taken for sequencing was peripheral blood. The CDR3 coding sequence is TGTGCCAGCAGCTCGACAGGAAACTATGGCTACACCTTC. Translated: CASSSTGNYGYTF.